The rows below give T cell receptor beta chains drawn from one sample of a study of blood T cell repertoires in COVID-19. Assay used: immunoSEQ multiplex PCR; TCRdb lists only in-frame clones, some missing. The top ten clones hold 5.6% of a sample with about 160,000 clones, approximately 81% of them seen once. Sequenced input: PBMCs or T cells enriched from blood (not recorded which). Every receptor here comes from a woman aged 40 to 55 with acute COVID-19. Each CDR3 is given with its conserved first and last residue. Fields, in order: clone size, D gene, J gene, V gene, CDR3 protein, CDR3 DNA. The D gene is left open where the match is weak. Rows give clone size only sometimes, using once, few, many, or a class for an expanded clone.

>-|-|TRBJ2-7|TRBV6-5
CASSLRGGPSYEQYF
TGTGCCAGCAGCCTTCGCGGGGGCCCGTCCTACGAGCAGTACTTC
>-|TRBD1|TRBJ1-2|TRBV12-3/TRBV12-4
CASSFPDREGYTF
TGTGCCAGCAGTTTCCCGGACAGGGAAGGCTACACCTTC
>once|TRBD1|TRBJ1-5|TRBV6-5
CASSLQDRDEGQPQHF
TGTGCCAGCAGTTTGCAAGACAGGGACGAAGGACAGCCCCAGCATTTT
>-|TRBD2|TRBJ2-7|TRBV3-1/TRBV3-2
CASSFGTSDSYEQYF
TGTGCCAGCAGCTTTGGGACTAGCGACTCCTACGAGCAGTACTTC
>-|-|TRBJ1-2|TRBV7-2
CASRFGSSYGYTF
TGTGCCAGCAGATTCGGTAGTAGCTATGGCTACACCTTC
>-|-|TRBJ1-2|TRBV7-2
CASRFTGVNYGYTF
TGTGCCAGCAGATTCACTGGAGTAAACTATGGCTACACCTTC
>-|-|TRBJ1-6|TRBV5-1
CASSLEDSGDSPLHF
TGCGCCAGCAGCTTGGAGGACAGTGGGGATTCACCCCTCCACTTT
>-|TRBD1|TRBJ2-5|TRBV18
CASSPQTGEETQYF
TGTGCCAGCTCACCTCAGACAGGGGAAGAGACCCAGTACTTC
>-|TRBD2|TRBJ2-2|TRBV7-3
CASSITSGANTGELFF
TGTGCCAGCAGCATTACTAGCGGAGCCAACACCGGGGAGCTGTTTTTT
>-|-|TRBJ2-5|TRBV5-1
CASSLESGVRETQYF
TGCGCCAGCAGCTTGGAATCGGGGGTACGGGAGACCCAGTACTTC
>-|-|TRBJ1-3|TRBV9
CASSLGAGVFSGNTIYF
TGTGCCAGCTCCCTTGGGGCAGGGGTCTTCTCTGGAAACACCATATATTTT
>-|-|TRBJ2-7|TRBV6-6
CASSYPGGVHEQYF
TGTGCCAGCAGTTACCCCGGAGGGGTCCACGAGCAGTACTTC
>-|TRBD2|TRBJ2-5|TRBV5-4
CASGLRGGRAETQYF
TGTGCCAGCGGATTGAGGGGCGGGAGAGCAGAGACCCAGTACTTC
>-|-|TRBJ1-2|TRBV12-5
CASGLVEASYGYTF
TGTGCTAGTGGTTTGGTAGAAGCCTCCTATGGCTACACCTTC
>few|TRBD2|TRBJ2-5|TRBV30
CAWKREETQYF
TGTGCCTGGAAGCGGGAGGAGACCCAGTACTTC
>few|-|TRBJ2-5|TRBV19
CASRPSGWETQYF
TGTGCCAGTAGGCCCTCGGGGTGGGAGACCCAGTACTTC
>-|-|TRBJ2-2|TRBV21-1
CASSKGLAGGTGELFF
TGTGCCAGCAGCAAGGGACTAGCGGGCGGCACCGGGGAGCTGTTTTTT
>-|-|TRBJ1-2|TRBV7-9
CASSSLLTENYGYTF
TGTGCCAGCAGCTCACTCCTGACAGAGAACTATGGCTACACCTTC
>-|TRBD1|TRBJ1-1|TRBV18
CASSRTGTGGWGTEAFF
TGTGCCAGCTCACGGACCGGGACAGGGGGCTGGGGCACTGAAGCTTTCTTT
>-|-|TRBJ2-1|TRBV19
CASSASSGSYNEQFF
TGTGCCAGTAGCGCTAGTAGCGGATCCTACAATGAGCAGTTCTTC
>few|TRBD1|TRBJ2-3|TRBV19
CATKTGATDTQYF
TGTGCCACTAAGACAGGGGCCACAGATACGCAGTATTTT
>-|-|TRBJ2-6|TRBV6-5
CASSYWRGSGANVLTF
TGTGCCAGCAGTTACTGGCGGGGCTCTGGGGCCAACGTCCTGACTTTC
>-|TRBD2|TRBJ2-3|TRBV2
CASKRTSGLTDTQYF
TGTGCCAGCAAAAGGACTAGCGGGCTCACAGATACGCAGTATTTT
>few|TRBD2|TRBJ2-7|TRBV25-1
CASSDSASGGGEQYF
TGTGCCAGCAGTGACTCGGCGAGCGGGGGGGGCGAGCAGTACTTC
>-|-|TRBJ1-1|TRBV18
CASSNLREAFF
TGTGCCAGCTCAAACCTCCGGGAAGCTTTCTTT
>-|-|TRBJ2-3|TRBV7-6
CASSPTGVGAADTQYF
TGTGCCAGCAGCCCGACCGGAGTGGGGGCCGCAGATACGCAGTATTTT
>-|TRBD1|TRBJ1-5|TRBV19
CASSIQDRVNQPQHF
TGTGCCAGTAGTATACAGGACAGGGTCAATCAGCCCCAGCATTTT
>-|TRBD2|TRBJ2-2|TRBV18
CASSQRDGRELFF
TGTGCCAGCTCACAGCGGGATGGCCGGGAGCTGTTTTTT
>-|-|TRBJ1-1|TRBV7-9
CAAENTEAFF
TGTGCCGCGGAGAACACTGAAGCTTTCTTT
>-|-|TRBJ1-1|TRBV12-3/TRBV12-4
CASSERGFAFF
TGTGCCAGCAGTGAAAGAGGGTTCGCTTTCTTT
>-|TRBD2|TRBJ2-1|TRBV5-1
CASSPTLAGGPNEQFF
TGCGCCAGCAGCCCAACTCTAGCGGGAGGGCCCAATGAGCAGTTCTTC
>-|-|TRBJ2-7|TRBV20-1
CSASPRAYEQYF
TGCAGTGCTAGTCCCAGGGCTTACGAGCAGTACTTC
>-|TRBD1|TRBJ1-1|TRBV6-5
CASSSGQGGNTEAFF
TGTGCCAGCAGCTCGGGACAGGGGGGGAACACTGAAGCTTTCTTT
>-|TRBD1|TRBJ2-6|TRBV2
CASPLETGGSGANVLTF
TGTGCCAGCCCTCTGGAGACAGGGGGCTCTGGGGCCAACGTCCTGACTTTC
>-|TRBD1|TRBJ1-2|TRBV25-1
CASRETGGYGYTF
TGTGCCAGCAGGGAGACAGGGGGCTACGGCTACACCTTC
>few|TRBD2|TRBJ2-5|TRBV5-1
CASSLEVAGAGETQYF
TGCGCCAGCAGCTTGGAAGTGGCGGGAGCTGGGGAGACCCAGTACTTC
>-|-|TRBJ2-2|TRBV15
CATGNTGELFF
TGTGCCACCGGCAACACCGGGGAGCTGTTTTTT
>-|-|TRBJ2-3|TRBV12-3/TRBV12-4
CASSWTQSDTQYF
TGTGCCAGCTCGTGGACACAGTCAGATACGCAGTATTTT
>-|-|TRBJ1-2|TRBV24-1
CATSDVDSDFGYGYTF
TGTGCCACCAGTGACGTGGACAGCGATTTTGGCTATGGCTACACCTTC
>-|-|TRBJ2-1|TRBV19
CASTDGQPSDEQFF
TGTGCCTCCACCGACGGACAGCCGTCGGATGAGCAGTTCTTC
>-|-|TRBJ2-1|TRBV7-9
CASSLTPDRHNEQFF
TGTGCCAGCAGTTTGACCCCGGACAGACACAATGAGCAGTTCTTC
>-|-|TRBJ2-1|TRBV20-1
CSASFRSSYNEQFF
TGCAGTGCTAGTTTCAGAAGCTCCTACAATGAGCAGTTCTTC
>-|-|TRBJ2-5|TRBV5-1
CASRSGSRGIIQETQYF
TGCGCCAGCAGATCCGGAAGTAGAGGGATAATACAAGAGACCCAGTACTTC
>few|-|TRBJ1-1|TRBV19
CASAGQLNTEAFF
TGTGCCAGCGCCGGACAGTTGAACACTGAAGCTTTCTTT
>-|TRBD1|TRBJ1-2|TRBV28
CASSLRDSYYGYTF
TGTGCCAGCAGTTTGAGGGACAGCTACTATGGCTACACCTTC
>-|TRBD2|TRBJ2-3|TRBV19
CASASGGDTDTQYF
TGTGCCAGTGCTAGCGGGGGGGATACAGATACGCAGTATTTT
>-|-|TRBJ1-1|TRBV10-3
CAIRGGNEAFF
TGTGCCATCAGGGGAGGGAATGAAGCTTTCTTT
>few|-|TRBJ2-7|TRBV10-3
CAISESNGLEQYF
TGTGCCATCAGTGAGTCGAATGGGCTCGAGCAGTACTTC
>-|-|TRBJ2-1|TRBV27
CASNVVGGNEQFF
TGTGCCAGCAACGTAGTTGGCGGCAATGAGCAGTTCTTC
>few|TRBD2|TRBJ2-3|TRBV15
CATSRGGTDTQYF
TGTGCCACCAGCCGGGGGGGCACAGATACGCAGTATTTT
>few|TRBD2|TRBJ2-1|TRBV10-3
CAISSGTSVNSEQFF
TGTGCCATCAGCTCCGGGACTAGCGTGAATAGTGAGCAGTTCTTC